This T cell receptor beta chain was found in a study of cytomegalovirus exposure and HLA in healthy donors. V was shortened by 5 bases and J by 4 bases, with 14 bases between the two germline ends. The CDR3 runs to 15 residues. Germline V gene data show CDR1 as SGHAT and CDR2 as FQNNGV. PCR involved 60 Vbeta and 13 Jbeta primers. The assay was immunoSEQ multiplex PCR, and TCRdb's table has in-frame clones only and misses some. Of about 93,000 clones listed, about two thirds are singletons. The sequence was collected from a boy between 10 and 17 years old in good health and CMV-seropositive. The J gene is TRBJ1-4, the V gene TRBV11-2; TRBD1 is a possible D gene (6 bases). The sample taken for sequencing was PBMCs. The CDR3 DNA is TGTGCCAGCAGCATAACAGGGTCGATTAATGAAAAACTGTTTTTT. Its translation is CASSITGSINEKLFF.